These T cell receptor beta chains were read from a single sample in a study of beta chain features in type 1 diabetes. Only in-frame clones appear in the TCRdb table, and some are missing; sequencing was by immunoSEQ multiplex PCR. Of about 650,000 clones in the sample, 9.5% to 15% were seen once. Material for sequencing was naive CD4+ T cells from blood. These receptors all stem from a man under 40 with type 1 diabetes. The CDR3 runs from the conserved cysteine through the conserved F or W. A D gene is named only where the DNA matches it firmly.

-,TRBV6-1,TRBJ1-5,CASARLGNQPQHF
-,TRBV5-4,TRBJ2-1,CASSQDGARGPEQFF
TRBD1,TRBV7-2,TRBJ1-2,CASSLGQGVIYGYTF
TRBD1,TRBV7-9,TRBJ2-2,CASRRQGAPNTGELFF
-,TRBV2,TRBJ2-5,CASSWTTQETQYF
-,TRBV7-9,TRBJ1-1,CASTTPRWRNTEAFF
-,TRBV5-1,TRBJ2-5,CASSPGGNQETQYF
-,TRBV29-1,TRBJ1-2,CSGGLSSYGYTF
-,TRBV29-1,TRBJ1-1,CSVEKVPTAMNTEAFF
TRBD1,TRBV7-9,TRBJ2-1,CASESGQGSREQFF
-,TRBV21-1,TRBJ1-5,CASSKSGNQPQHF
TRBD1,TRBV7-9,TRBJ2-1,CASSPRDRLNEQFF
TRBD1,TRBV19,TRBJ2-1,CASSPGTAYNEQFF
-,TRBV7-9,TRBJ2-2,CASSLLAANTGELFF
-,TRBV20-1,TRBJ2-5,CSARGGETQYF
-,TRBV7-2,TRBJ2-5,CASSLAGSTQETQYF
-,TRBV10-3,TRBJ2-1,CAISARRRDWGEQFF
TRBD1,TRBV7-9,TRBJ1-6,CASSLSGQGHSPLHF
-,TRBV27,TRBJ1-4,CASSLLSQTNEKLFF
-,TRBV30,TRBJ1-5,CAWSLGLATDQPQHF
-,TRBV2,TRBJ2-5,CASRVETQYF
-,TRBV6-6,TRBJ2-5,CASNRPGQETQYF
-,TRBV29-1,TRBJ2-1,CSVLSLPRVNEQFF
TRBD2,TRBV28,TRBJ2-3,CASSLWSSGYTDTQYF
TRBD1,TRBV5-5,TRBJ2-2,CASSEDRVQSIPSNTGELFF
TRBD1,TRBV14,TRBJ1-2,CASSRTGGDYGYTF
-,TRBV13,TRBJ2-7,CASSLVRGRRSSYEQYF
TRBD1,TRBV4-3,TRBJ1-6,CASSQWAGTGNNSPLHF
TRBD1,TRBV2,TRBJ1-5,CASSYGQGNQPQHF
TRBD1,TRBV7-3,TRBJ1-2,CASSPRQGAGGYTF
-,TRBV7-9,TRBJ1-1,CASSIQGQGTEAFF
-,TRBV7-2,TRBJ1-5,CASSPRTRGNNQPQHF
-,TRBV5-4,TRBJ2-3,CASPTPLMQSTDTQYF
-,TRBV6-5,TRBJ2-7,CASRKGGTSYEQYF
TRBD1,TRBV2,TRBJ1-1,CASRGGQGNTEAFF
TRBD2,TRBV9,TRBJ2-2,CASSVVGAGTNTGELFF
-,TRBV5-6,TRBJ2-2,CASSLVLTGELFF
TRBD1,TRBV9,TRBJ1-1,CASNPGQGWHTEAFF
-,TRBV4-1,TRBJ1-4,CASSPRSATNEKLFF
-,TRBV5-6,TRBJ1-5,CASSFRRSGHGLEPQHF
TRBD1,TRBV25-1,TRBJ2-7,CASSPGTAYEQYF
-,TRBV7-9,TRBJ2-5,CASGSVSGETQYF